One T cell receptor (beta chain) is described in this entry. This sample was included in a study of blood T cell repertoires in COVID-19. About the research overall: Sites in the United States, Italy and Spain provided acute and convalescent COVID-19 samples. The analysed material was cDNA or gDNA that came from T cells, B-cell-depleted T cells, or PBMCs.

Authors' methods: Scientists estimated how many nucleated cells there were by amplifying reference gene primers. Clones were read by immunoSEQ multiplex PCR, and TCRdb kept only the in-frame ones, dropping some. From that table come the V and J calls and clone size; the DNA was used to work out D and trimming. The sample gives around 260,000 clones, 70% to 90% of which show up once; about 4.3% is in the top ten. The V and J ends lost 5 bases and 7 bases respectively, with 16 bases between them. This CDR3 has 14 amino acids. Germline V gene lookup returns CDR1 MDHEN and CDR2 SYDVKM. This TCR was sampled from a man aged 55-75 years who had recovered from COVID-19. The rearrangement uses TRBV28 and TRBJ2-3; tentatively, D is TRBD1 (6 bases). Specimen: peripheral blood. This CDR3 is CASSKKGVGYTQYF. The CDR3 region has the DNA TGTGCCAGCAGTAAAAAGGGGGTGGGATATACGCAGTATTTT. Full variable domain (missing parts from reference TRBV28 and TRBJ2-3): DVKVTQSSRYLVKRTGEKVFLECVQDMDHENMFWYRQDPGLGLRLIYFSYDVKMKEKGDIPEGYSVSREKKERFSLILESASTNQTSMYLCASSKKGVGYTQYFGPGTRLTVL.